This T cell receptor beta chain is from a study of PD-1 blockade in mismatch repair-deficient tumors. As for the study in general: Enrolled about 2012-2017, patients had progressing, pretreated mismatch repair-deficient cancers of 12 to 13 types.

As for this clone: Its antigen is undetermined.

Study-level results: Tumor-resident clones, often absent from pretreatment blood, expanded after pembrolizumab and then contracted.

This CDR3 contains 13 residues. The ends were cut back, 3 bases at V and 6 bases at J, with 10 bases in the middle. Germline assignment: CDR1 MDHEN and CDR2 SYDVKM. Sequencing was performed with immunoSEQ multiplex PCR; in TCRdb, only in-frame clones are kept and a portion is missing. This sample yields 120,000 or so clones, of which about 88% are seen a single time; about 14% belongs to the top ten. PCR or immunohistochemistry showed mismatch repair deficiency in every enrolled patient. Material: peripheral blood, obtained 44 weeks after starting pembrolizumab. The origin of this receptor is an adult with mismatch repair-deficient cancer. The V gene is TRBV28, the J gene TRBJ2-3; D may be TRBD1 (6 bases). CDR3 nucleotide sequence: TGTGCCAGCAGTTTCGCAGGGGTGGATACGCAGTATTTT. Amino acids: CASSFAGVDTQYF.